Below, one TCR beta chain is given with its context. This clone appeared a few times. Its target antigen remains unknown. Base qualities are not recorded, but no much larger clone differs from it by a single base. This entry belongs to a study of CD8+ T cells in alopecia areata (dated by TCRdb to the late 2010s). Notes on the research overall: The treated patients took part in an open-label pilot trial in which moderate-to-severe alopecia areata was treated with oral tofacitinib at 5 to 10 mg twice daily. Patients received tofacitinib for 6 to 18 months and were then followed off drug for 6 months to check for delayed response and recurrence. To study T cell clonal expansion in alopecia areata, the researchers applied high-throughput TCRbeta sequencing to both the C3H/HeJ mouse model and human patients. In humans, TCRbeta sequencing was performed on scalp tissue and on sorted CD4+ and CD8+ peripheral blood T cells from healthy controls and from patients with patchy or totalis/universalis alopecia areata. Patients on tofacitinib were biopsied at baseline and after 4 and 24 weeks of treatment, and several of the patients also had a later scalp biopsy. Scalp clonality was compared across normal scalp (n=4), patchy alopecia areata scalp (n=8), and alopecia totalis/universalis scalp (n=8). RNA came from the PAXgene miRNA kit for fixed scalp, the miRNeasy kit for PBMCs, and the RNeasy kit for mouse skin. TCRbeta CDR3 regions were amplified by immunoSEQ multiplex PCR with 35 Vbeta forward and 13 Jbeta reverse primers. Overall study results and their limits: Resident alphabeta T cells in normal human skin are also sequenced, complicating scalp TCR repertoire analysis, unlike mouse skin dominated by gammadelta T cells. Lesional scalp, especially in alopecia totalis/universalis, showed higher clonality and more expanded CD8+ clones than normal scalp, suggesting antigenic drive. TCR sequences shared between patients were less clear than in mice, possibly partly because of HLA diversity in the patient population.

The CDR3, from cysteine to phenylalanine, totals 11 residues. CDR3 DNA only is kept here, 33 bases in frame from base 1. V and J are truncated by 4 bases and 2 bases respectively, leaving an intervening sequence of 1 base. For CDR1 and CDR2, the germline V gene lists SGHVS and FQNEAQ. The sample's time point label, decoded: baseline before oral tofacitinib. Lesional scalp punch biopsies and peripheral blood were collected from alopecia areata patients. PBMCs were isolated by density centrifugation and stained for CD3, CD4 and CD8, after which CD4+ and CD8+ T cells were sorted on a FACSAria. The library was made by the immunoSEQ multiplex PCR assay. RNA was extracted from all samples and reverse transcribed into cDNA, which served as template for TCR sequencing. First-strand cDNA was synthesized with SuperScript III using a 2:1 mix of oligo-dT and random hexamers. Amplification bias was assessed with a synthetic immune receptor repertoire, and residual bias was removed computationally. In the authors' own workflow: Raw reads were preprocessed for error removal, and CDR3 was defined according to IMGT conventions as running from the conserved cysteine to phenylalanine. Clonality was computed by normalizing Shannon entropy by log2 of the number of productive unique TCRs and subtracting the result from 1. Scalp TCRbeta sequences were cross-referenced with sorted blood CD4 and CD8 repertoires so that the CD4 or CD8 identity of scalp clones could be inferred. TCRdb took over this immuneACCESS table, retaining in-frame rearrangements with V and J assigned. Such tables are incomplete; in checked studies, under half of the missing clones stem from an unresolved V gene, and the remainder is unexplained. For V, J and clone size, that table is used; D and trimming come from the DNA. For this sample the table gives around 140,000 clones, of which more than 75% were detected only once. About 15% of the sample belongs to the ten largest clones.

Sequencing used CD8+ T cells sorted from blood, obtained at week 0. The chain is made from TRBV7-8 and TRBJ2-3; the D gene is unclear. This clonotype originated in a human donor with alopecia areata. The sequenced DNA: TGTGCCAGCAGCTACACAGATACGCAGTATTTT. Its coded protein is CASSYTDTQYF.